A selection of T cell receptor beta chains follows, all from one sample in a study of blood T cell repertoires in COVID-19. Sequenced by immunoSEQ multiplex PCR; TCRdb stores in-frame clones only, minus some. The sample yields about 55,000 clones, more than 80% seen once. The material sequenced was peripheral blood. The receptors here all came from a human donor with active COVID-19. The donor label of this sample is uncertain. CDR3s include the opening cysteine and the closing phenylalanine or tryptophan. D genes are given only for firm matches. Some rows mark clone size as missing; the rest say once, few, many or name a class of expanded clone.

j_call | d_call | clone_size | v_call | cdr3_aa | cdr3_nt
TRBJ2-5 | TRBD1 | - | TRBV5-8 | CASSLLQGVDQYF | TGTGCCAGCAGCTTGCTACAGGGGGTTGACCAGTACTTC
TRBJ1-2 | TRBD1 | - | TRBV5-1 | CASSPALGQGTGYTF | TGCGCCAGCAGCCCGGCTCTAGGACAGGGGACTGGCTACACCTTC
TRBJ1-1 | - | - | TRBV7-9 | CASSSESGTEAFF | TGTGCCAGCAGCTCGGAGAGTGGCACTGAAGCTTTCTTT
TRBJ2-3 | TRBD2 | - | TRBV5-4 | CASSFNQRGARDTQYF | TGTGCCAGCAGCTTCAACCAGCGGGGAGCTAGAGATACGCAGTATTTT
TRBJ1-1 | TRBD1 | - | TRBV7-3 | CASSSGDRGTEAFF | TGTGCCAGCAGCTCCGGCGACAGGGGAACTGAAGCTTTCTTT
TRBJ2-7 | - | few | TRBV4-1 | CASSSRLGYEQYF | TGCGCCAGCAGCTCCCGACTTGGATACGAGCAGTACTTC
TRBJ1-4 | - | - | TRBV7-2 | CASSLQGLNEKLFF | TGTGCCAGCAGCTTACAGGGGCTTAATGAAAAACTGTTTTTT
TRBJ2-1 | TRBD2 | once | TRBV7-2 | CASSLGSSGASYNEQFF | TGTGCCAGCAGCTTAGGAAGTAGCGGGGCCTCCTACAATGAGCAGTTCTTC
TRBJ2-1 | TRBD1 | - | TRBV5-4 | CASSLDRGDYNEQFF | TGTGCCAGCAGTTTGGACAGGGGGGATTACAATGAGCAGTTCTTC
TRBJ1-1 | - | - | TRBV12-3/TRBV12-4 | CASTSTVYTEAFF | TGTGCCAGCACTTCGACAGTGTACACTGAAGCTTTCTTT
TRBJ2-1 | TRBD2 | - | TRBV3-1/TRBV3-2 | CASSPYPGTSGRWDEQFF | TGTGCCAGCAGCCCCTACCCCGGGACTAGCGGGAGGTGGGATGAGCAGTTCTTC
TRBJ1-1 | TRBD1 | - | TRBV2 | CASRGVGGLNTEAFF | TGTGCCAGCAGAGGGGTAGGGGGCTTGAACACTGAAGCTTTCTTT
TRBJ1-2 | TRBD1 | - | TRBV5-1 | CASSLGGTGDGYTF | TGCGCCAGCAGCTTAGGGGGGACAGGTGATGGCTACACCTTC
TRBJ1-1 | TRBD1 | - | TRBV4-1 | CASSHERYRGLNTEAFF | TGCGCCAGCAGCCATGAGCGGTACAGGGGGCTGAACACTGAAGCTTTCTTT
TRBJ1-2 | TRBD1 | - | TRBV27 | CASSPGPTGAYGYTF | TGTGCCAGCAGTCCGGGCCCCACAGGGGCCTATGGCTACACCTTC
TRBJ2-7 | TRBD2 | - | TRBV5-1 | CASSSGTNSYEQYF | TGCGCCAGCAGCTCCGGGACTAACTCCTACGAGCAGTACTTC
TRBJ1-2 | - | - | TRBV11-2 | CASSSRRRDYGYTF | TGTGCCAGCAGCTCTCGGCGGCGGGACTATGGCTACACCTTC
TRBJ2-2 | TRBD1 | - | TRBV6-5 | CASNFGTGGTGELFF | TGTGCCAGCAATTTCGGGACAGGCGGCACCGGGGAGCTGTTTTTT
TRBJ2-7 | TRBD2 | - | TRBV15 | CATSRDAGVLEQYF | TGTGCCACCAGCAGAGACGCGGGAGTCCTTGAGCAGTACTTC
TRBJ2-5 | - | - | TRBV6-1 | CASSENSQETQYF | TGTGCCAGCAGTGAAAACAGCCAAGAGACCCAGTACTTC
TRBJ2-1 | - | - | TRBV7-9 | CASSFPPGRRDKPYNEQFF | TGTGCCAGCAGCTTCCCGCCAGGGCGCCGGGACAAACCCTACAATGAGCAGTTCTTC
TRBJ2-4 | - | - | TRBV19 | CASSISKNIQYF | TGTGCCAGTAGTATCTCTAAAAACATTCAGTACTTC
TRBJ1-4 | - | - | TRBV5-1 | CASSLEGAPNEKLFF | TGCGCCAGCAGCTTGGAAGGGGCGCCTAATGAAAAACTGTTTTTT
TRBJ1-3 | - | once | TRBV18 | CASSPWGHVAGNTIYF | TGTGCCAGCTCACCATGGGGCCATGTAGCTGGAAACACCATATATTTT
TRBJ2-3 | - | few | TRBV6-2/TRBV6-3 | CASSSTGTDTQYF | TGTGCCAGCAGTTCTACAGGCACAGATACGCAGTATTTT
TRBJ1-2 | - | - | TRBV28 | CASSPGGTYKGYGYTF | TGTGCCAGCAGCCCCGGGGGGACATACAAGGGCTATGGCTACACCTTC
TRBJ2-5 | TRBD1 | - | TRBV28 | CASSFPSTPSGTGKETQYF | TGTGCCAGCAGTTTCCCCTCCACCCCTTCCGGGACAGGGAAAGAGACCCAGTACTTC
TRBJ1-1 | - | - | TRBV6-5 | CATSTGGRRTFF | TGTGCCACCTCTACGGGAGGGCGGCGGACTTTCTTT
TRBJ2-1 | - | - | TRBV21-1 | CASSKEEDEDSYNEQFF | TGTGCCAGCAGCAAAGAGGAGGATGAGGACTCCTACAATGAGCAGTTCTTC
TRBJ1-2 | TRBD1 | - | TRBV11-2 | CASSPTGGGNYGYTF | TGTGCCAGCAGCCCCACAGGGGGCGGTAACTATGGCTACACCTTC
TRBJ2-7 | - | once | TRBV28 | CASSLWTAPGYEQYF | TGTGCCAGCAGTTTATGGACGGCCCCGGGCTACGAGCAGTACTTC
TRBJ2-1 | - | - | TRBV25-1 | CASSEYETTFYNEQFF | TGTGCCAGCAGTGAATATGAGACTACCTTTTACAATGAGCAGTTCTTC
TRBJ1-5 | TRBD1 | - | TRBV18 | CASSRGTGKVQPQHF | TGTGCCAGCTCCCGAGGGACAGGGAAGGTTCAGCCCCAGCATTTT
TRBJ1-1 | TRBD1 | - | TRBV5-6 | CASSSTWGQGLPEAFF | TGTGCCAGCAGCTCTACTTGGGGACAGGGGCTCCCTGAAGCTTTCTTT
TRBJ2-7 | TRBD2 | - | TRBV19 | CASSPLAGDSYEQYF | TGTGCCAGTAGTCCCCTAGCGGGAGATTCCTACGAGCAGTACTTC
TRBJ2-7 | TRBD2 | - | TRBV2 | CASSPRLAGTYEQYF | TGTGCCAGCAGTCCCCGACTAGCGGGGACCTACGAGCAGTACTTC
TRBJ2-7 | TRBD1 | - | TRBV18 | CASSGDSSYEQYF | TGTGCCAGCTCTGGGGACAGCTCCTACGAGCAGTACTTC
TRBJ2-6 | - | - | TRBV3-1/TRBV3-2 | CASSVTPGANVLTF | TGTGCCAGCAGCGTTACACCTGGTGCCAACGTCCTGACTTTC
TRBJ2-1 | TRBD1 | once | TRBV7-2 | CATQQGWLSEQFF | TGTGCTACGCAACAGGGGTGGTTGAGTGAGCAGTTCTTC
TRBJ1-2 | - | - | TRBV18 | CASSPPTEMGYGYTF | TGTGCCAGCTCACCACCGACTGAGATGGGCTATGGCTACACCTTC
TRBJ2-4 | - | - | TRBV15 | CATSRERGYLAKNIQYF | TGTGCCACCAGCAGAGAGAGAGGATATCTAGCCAAAAACATTCAGTACTTC
TRBJ1-2 | TRBD1 | - | TRBV3-1/TRBV3-2 | CASSQDLGQLYGYTF | TGTGCCAGCAGCCAAGATTTGGGACAGCTCTATGGCTACACCTTC
TRBJ1-2 | - | - | TRBV3-1/TRBV3-2 | CASSQLADYGYTF | TGTGCCAGCAGCCAATTGGCTGACTATGGCTACACCTTC
TRBJ2-1 | - | - | TRBV24-1 | CATSGDFLYNEQFF | TGTGCCACCAGTGGCGACTTCTTGTACAATGAGCAGTTCTTC
TRBJ2-1 | TRBD1 | - | TRBV6-5 | CAIDRGSSYNEQFF | TGTGCCATAGACAGGGGGTCCTCCTACAATGAGCAGTTCTTC
TRBJ1-1 | - | once | TRBV4-1 | CASSQPSTGNTEAFF | TGCGCCAGCAGCCAACCCTCGACAGGGAACACTGAAGCTTTCTTT